In its sample, the clone carrying this T cell receptor beta chain was seen once. The sample is drawn from a study of blood T cell repertoires in COVID-19. On the study more broadly: Acute-phase and convalescent COVID-19 samples originated in the United States, Italy and Spain. From T cells, B-cell-depleted T cells, or PBMCs came the material, which was cDNA or gDNA.

Under the authors' procedure: Amplification of reference gene primers provided the estimated nucleated cell counts. This table comes from immunoSEQ multiplex PCR, and its TCRdb copy is limited to in-frame clones, with some not included. V and J calls and clone size are those listed in that table; D and trimming were worked out from the DNA. The repertoire holds 240,000 or so clones, with more than 75% as singletons. Sequenced: peripheral blood. This receptor was taken from a man aged 80 or over with acute or convalescent COVID-19.

The CDR3 DNA reads as TGTGCCAGCGAACGGGGGTCTAGCACAGATACGCAGTATTTT. Its protein product is CASERGSSTDTQYF. The chain links TRBV2 to TRBJ2-3, with D tentatively TRBD2 (6 bases). Trimming removed 8 bases from V and 0 bases from J, with 12 bases in between. The CDR3 consists of 14 residues. Looked up from germline, CDR1 is SNHLY and CDR2 is FYNNEI.